This T cell receptor (beta chain) emerged from a study of metastatic and nonmetastatic thyroid tumors. Study-level information: Peripheral blood and tumor or nodule samples from malignant and benign thyroid patients were compared. Findings and limits, study-wide: Significantly higher TCR beta diversity was reportedly seen in malignant thyroid tumors than benign nodules, in blood and tumor.

Per the study methods: Clinicopathological groups differed in CDR3, with these differences serving to build a distant-metastasis classifier for papillary thyroid cancer. TCRdb re-analyzed the PCR reads through MiXCR. TCRdb, not the original authors, processed these V and J calls. The table includes 32,000 or so clones, roughly 19% detected once. This clone was seen more than once but under ten times. Antigen specificity is unknown. The junction differs from germline at one of its ends, possibly a read error. Ahead of thyroid surgery, no patient had received treatment of any kind. CDR1 and CDR2 (germline): MDHEN, SYDVKM. The CDR3 sequence is 14 residues long.

The sequence was collected from a male donor with papillary thyroid cancer or a benign thyroid nodule (not recorded which). Some clones in this sample may be carry-over from other donors' samples. The chain uses TRBV28 and TRBJ2-7; D remains ambiguous. Sequenced material: blood. CDR3 amino acids: CASIDGQSSYEQCF. Here the CDR3 DNA reads TGTGCCAGCATCGACGGGCAGAGCTCCTACGAGCAGTGCTTC.